This entry lists 2 T cell receptor delta chains sequenced from one sample in a study of gammadelta T cells in human blood. TCRdb redid clone calling on the RT-PCR reads using CATT. The sample carries about 280 delta-chain clones, under 45% recorded once. Sequencing was carried out using non-Vgamma9Vdelta2 gamma-delta T cells from adult blood. The receptors were gathered from a human donor.

In this sample, this clone is large (0.1 to 1%). The genes are TRDV1 and TRDJ3; TRDD3 aligns across 9 bases. Germline V gene sequence: CDR1 TSWWSYY, CDR2 QGS. J lost 0 bases, V lost 1 base, and 28 bases had no gene match. The CDR3 totals 27 residues. CDR3 region: CALGERHHSFLSGDTIISSWDTRQMFF. The DNA for the CDR3 is TGTGCTCTTGGGGAACGTCATCACTCCTTCCTCTCGGGGGATACAATTATTAGCTCCTGGGACACCCGACAGATGTTTTTC.

This clone was seen a few times. A far larger clone differs by one base, so this is likely a read error. The sample carries other DNA sequences with the same CDR3. This rearrangement joins TRDV2 to TRDJ1; 9 positions match TRDD3. The CDR3 consists of 20 residues. The germline CDR1 and CDR2 sequences are GEAIGNYY and EKD. The CDR3 sequence: CACDTVPHSTGGQPTDKLIF. The DNA for the CDR3 is TGTGCCTGCGACACCGTACCCCATTCTACTGGGGGACAGCCCACCGATAAACTCATCTTT.